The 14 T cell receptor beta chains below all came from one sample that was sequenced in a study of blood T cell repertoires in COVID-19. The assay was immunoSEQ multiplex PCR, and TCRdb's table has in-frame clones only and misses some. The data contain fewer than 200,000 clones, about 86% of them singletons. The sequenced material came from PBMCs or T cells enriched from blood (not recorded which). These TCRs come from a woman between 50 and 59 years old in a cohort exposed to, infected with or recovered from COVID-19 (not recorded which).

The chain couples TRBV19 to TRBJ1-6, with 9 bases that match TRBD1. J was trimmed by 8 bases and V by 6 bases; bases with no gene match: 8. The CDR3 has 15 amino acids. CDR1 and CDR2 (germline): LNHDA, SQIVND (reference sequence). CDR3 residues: CASSRDRDFDSPLHF. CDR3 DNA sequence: TGTGCCAGTAGCCGGGACAGGGACTTCGATTCACCCCTCCACTTT. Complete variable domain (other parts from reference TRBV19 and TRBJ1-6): DGGITQSPKYLFRKEGQNVTLSCEQNLNHDAMYWYRQDPGQGLRLIYYSQIVNDFQKGDIAEGYSVSREKKESFPLTVTSAQKNPTAFYLCASSRDRDFDSPLHFGNGTRLTVT.

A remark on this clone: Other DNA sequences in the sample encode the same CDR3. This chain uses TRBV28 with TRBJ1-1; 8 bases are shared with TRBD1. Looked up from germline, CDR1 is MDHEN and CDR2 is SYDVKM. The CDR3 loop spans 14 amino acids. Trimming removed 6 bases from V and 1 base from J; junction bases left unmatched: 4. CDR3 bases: TGTGCCAGCAGACAACAGGGGGAGAACACTGAAGCTTTCTTT. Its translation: CASRQQGENTEAFF.

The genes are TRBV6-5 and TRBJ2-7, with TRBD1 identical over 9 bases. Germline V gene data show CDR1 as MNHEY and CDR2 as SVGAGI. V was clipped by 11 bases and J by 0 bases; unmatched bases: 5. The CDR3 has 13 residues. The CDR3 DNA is TGTGCCGGACTGGACAGGGGCTCCTACGAGCAGTACTTC. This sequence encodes CAGLDRGSYEQYF.

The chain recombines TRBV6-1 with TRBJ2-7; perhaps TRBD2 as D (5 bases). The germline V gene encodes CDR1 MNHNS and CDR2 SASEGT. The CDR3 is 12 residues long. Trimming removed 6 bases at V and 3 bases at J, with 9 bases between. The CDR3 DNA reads TGTGCCAGCAGCCCCGGGGACTACGAGCAGTACTTC. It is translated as CASSPGDYEQYF.

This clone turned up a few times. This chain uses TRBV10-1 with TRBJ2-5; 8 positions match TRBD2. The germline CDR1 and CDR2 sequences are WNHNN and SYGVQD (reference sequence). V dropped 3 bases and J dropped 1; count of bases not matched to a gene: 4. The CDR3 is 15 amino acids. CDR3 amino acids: CASSDTSGGQETQYF. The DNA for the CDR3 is TGCGCCAGCAGTGACACTAGCGGTGGCCAAGAGACCCAGTACTTC.

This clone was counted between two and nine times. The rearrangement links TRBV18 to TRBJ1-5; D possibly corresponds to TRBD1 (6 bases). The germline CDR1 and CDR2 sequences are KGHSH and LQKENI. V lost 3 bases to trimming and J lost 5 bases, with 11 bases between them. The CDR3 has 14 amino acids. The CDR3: CASSPQGTDQPQHF. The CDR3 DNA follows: TGTGCCAGCTCACCGCAGGGGACGGATCAGCCCCAGCATTTT.

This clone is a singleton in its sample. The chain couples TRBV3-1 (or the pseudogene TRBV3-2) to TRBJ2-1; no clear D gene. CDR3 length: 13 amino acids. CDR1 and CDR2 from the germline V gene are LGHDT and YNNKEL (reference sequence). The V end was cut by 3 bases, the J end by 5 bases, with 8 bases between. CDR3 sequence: CASSQRSHNEQFF. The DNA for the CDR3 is TGTGCCAGCAGCCAGCGTAGCCACAATGAGCAGTTCTTC.

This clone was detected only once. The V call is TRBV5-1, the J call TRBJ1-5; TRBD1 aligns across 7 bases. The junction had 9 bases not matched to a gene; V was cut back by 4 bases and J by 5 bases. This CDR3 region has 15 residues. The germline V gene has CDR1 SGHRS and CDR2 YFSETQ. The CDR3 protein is CASSPTGNTDQPQHF. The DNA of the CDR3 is TGCGCCAGCAGCCCGACAGGGAATACGGATCAGCCCCAGCATTTT. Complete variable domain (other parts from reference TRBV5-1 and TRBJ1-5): KAGVTQTPRYLIKTRGQQVTLSCSPISGHRSVSWYQQTPGQGLQFLFEYFSETQRNKGNFPGRFSGRQFSNSRSEMNVSTLELGDSALYLCASSPTGNTDQPQHFGDGTRLSIL.

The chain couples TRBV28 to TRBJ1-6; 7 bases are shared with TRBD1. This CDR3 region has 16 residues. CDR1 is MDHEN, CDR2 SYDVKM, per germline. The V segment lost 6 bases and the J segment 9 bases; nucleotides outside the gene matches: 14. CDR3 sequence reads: CASSPTWDSPFSPLHF. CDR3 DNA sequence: TGTGCCAGCAGCCCTACCTGGGACAGTCCTTTTTCACCCCTCCACTTT.

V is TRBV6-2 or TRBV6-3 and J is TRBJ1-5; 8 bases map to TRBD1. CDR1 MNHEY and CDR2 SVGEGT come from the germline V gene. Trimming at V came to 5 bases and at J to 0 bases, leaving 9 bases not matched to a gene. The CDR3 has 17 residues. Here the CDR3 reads CASSDRDRFNSNQPQHF. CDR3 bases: TGTGCCAGCAGTGACCGGGACAGGTTTAATAGCAATCAGCCCCAGCATTTT.

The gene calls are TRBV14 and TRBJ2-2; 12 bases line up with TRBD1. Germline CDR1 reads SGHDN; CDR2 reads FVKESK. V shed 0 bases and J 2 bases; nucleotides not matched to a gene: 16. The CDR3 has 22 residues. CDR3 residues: CASSQDWLPGQGALPNTGELFF. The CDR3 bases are TGTGCCAGCAGCCAAGATTGGCTACCGGGACAGGGGGCTCTCCCCAACACCGGGGAGCTGTTTTTT.

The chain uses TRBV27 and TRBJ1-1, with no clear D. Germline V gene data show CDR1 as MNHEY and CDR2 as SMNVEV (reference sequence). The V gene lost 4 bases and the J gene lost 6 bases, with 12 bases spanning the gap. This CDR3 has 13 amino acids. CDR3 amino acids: CASSYSMGAEAFF. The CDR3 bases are TGTGCCAGCAGTTATTCGATGGGCGCTGAAGCTTTCTTT.

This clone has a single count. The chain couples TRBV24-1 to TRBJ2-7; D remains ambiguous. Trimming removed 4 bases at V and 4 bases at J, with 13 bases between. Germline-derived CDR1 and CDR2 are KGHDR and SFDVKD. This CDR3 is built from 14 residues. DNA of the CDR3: TGTGCCACCAGTGACCGCGGAAATAAATACGAGCAGTACTTC. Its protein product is CATSDRGNKYEQYF.

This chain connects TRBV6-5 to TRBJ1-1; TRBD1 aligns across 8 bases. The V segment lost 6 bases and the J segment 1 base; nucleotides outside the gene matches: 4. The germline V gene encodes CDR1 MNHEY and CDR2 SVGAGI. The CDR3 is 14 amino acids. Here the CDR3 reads CASRAGGENTEAFF. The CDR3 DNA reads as TGTGCCAGCAGAGCAGGGGGCGAGAACACTGAAGCTTTCTTT.